This T cell receptor (beta chain) was sequenced for a study of identical twins. Notes on the study in general: Conclusions leaned on cross-sectional statistical analysis and did not track the same donors over time. Sharing of beta out-of-frame sequences by twins showed a weaker excess.

Everyone who gave samples was a healthy Caucasian. This CDR3 spans 18 amino acids. The germline V gene encodes CDR1 SGHDN and CDR2 FVKESK. V was clipped by 3 bases and J by 4 bases; unmatched bases: 11. A universal primer binding site was introduced by template switching. The final cDNA contained unique molecular identifiers. TCRdb called the 5' RACE reads again in MiXCR, with one record for every CDR3 protein. The sample holds 640,000 or so distinct CDR3 sequences, approximately 6.1% seen once. This clonotype was recorded a few times. Its antigen is not known. The clonotype originates from a man between 18 and 35 years old in good health. The sequenced sample consisted of naive T cells sorted from blood. The chain uses TRBV14 and TRBJ2-3; 12 positions match TRBD2. The CDR3 DNA sequence: TGTGCCAGCAGCCATGAGGACCGGACTAGCGGGATTTCAGATACGCAGTATTTT. Translated: CASSHEDRTSGISDTQYF.